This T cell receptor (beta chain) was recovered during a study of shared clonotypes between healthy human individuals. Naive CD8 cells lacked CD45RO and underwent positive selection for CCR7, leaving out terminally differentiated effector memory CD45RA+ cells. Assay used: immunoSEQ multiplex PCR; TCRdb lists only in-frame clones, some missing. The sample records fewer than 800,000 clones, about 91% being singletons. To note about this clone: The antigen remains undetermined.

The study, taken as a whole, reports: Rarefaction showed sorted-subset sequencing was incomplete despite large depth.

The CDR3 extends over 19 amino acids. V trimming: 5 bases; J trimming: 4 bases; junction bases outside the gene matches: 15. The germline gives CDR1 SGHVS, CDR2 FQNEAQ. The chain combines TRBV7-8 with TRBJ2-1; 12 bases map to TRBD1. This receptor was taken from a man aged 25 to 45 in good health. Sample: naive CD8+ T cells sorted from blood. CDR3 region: CASSPDGTGGPRSYNEQFF. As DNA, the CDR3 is TGTGCCAGCAGCCCGGACGGGACAGGGGGCCCCCGAAGTTACAATGAGCAGTTCTTC.